This entry features one T cell receptor (beta chain) sequence. Its antigen remains unknown. This record belongs to a study of T cell responses to AZD1222 COVID-19 vaccine. Findings of the study overall: Close to half of spike-specific TCRs reportedly recognize unmutated variant regions. Seropositive at baseline were only five or six AZD1222 recipients. Increases in Spike-specific TCR breadth and depth were seen after two AZD1222 doses. It was only after the peak T cell response that any repertoires were sampled.

Assay used: immunoSEQ multiplex PCR; TCRdb lists only in-frame clones, some missing. The data contain approximately 120,000 clones, around 92% of them singletons. This CDR3 region has 15 residues. The V gene end was trimmed by 3 bases and the J gene end by 2 bases; junction bases not matched to a gene: 2. The germline CDR1 and CDR2 sequences are SSHAT and FNYEAQ (reference sequence). The source of this sequence is an adult in good health. The sequencing used peripheral blood, collected on day 0 of AZD1222 vaccination. The chain links TRBV7-7 to TRBJ2-1; 9 nucleotides line up with TRBD2. The CDR3: CASSLSSGTYNEQFF. The CDR3 DNA follows: TGTGCCAGCAGCTTGTCTAGCGGGACCTACAATGAGCAGTTCTTC.